This T cell receptor beta chain was captured in a study of cytomegalovirus exposure and HLA in healthy donors. On this clone itself: Its target is not known.

This CDR3 has 13 amino acids. Germline CDR1 and CDR2: SGHVS and FNYEAQ. V gave up 6 bases and J gave up 3 bases; unmatched junction bases: 1. Findings and limits, study-wide: While the bulk of TCR sequences proved rare, some public TCRs turned up in many donors. Among the most significant clusters, several appeared linked to common viral pathogens in a later analysis. Researchers catalogued about 150 TCR beta chains as cytomegalovirus-associated.

In the PCR, 60 Vbeta and 13 Jbeta primers were used. Only in-frame clones appear in the TCRdb table, and some are missing; sequencing was by immunoSEQ multiplex PCR. Its table records some 120,000 clones. The TCR was taken from a man younger than 40 in good health and CMV-seronegative. The specimen sequenced was PBMCs. The V gene is TRBV7-6, the J gene TRBJ2-7, with 11 bases aligning to TRBD1. DNA for the CDR3: TGTGCCAGCAGTGGGACAGGGGGCTACGAGCAGTACTTC. Translating it yields CASSGTGGYEQYF.